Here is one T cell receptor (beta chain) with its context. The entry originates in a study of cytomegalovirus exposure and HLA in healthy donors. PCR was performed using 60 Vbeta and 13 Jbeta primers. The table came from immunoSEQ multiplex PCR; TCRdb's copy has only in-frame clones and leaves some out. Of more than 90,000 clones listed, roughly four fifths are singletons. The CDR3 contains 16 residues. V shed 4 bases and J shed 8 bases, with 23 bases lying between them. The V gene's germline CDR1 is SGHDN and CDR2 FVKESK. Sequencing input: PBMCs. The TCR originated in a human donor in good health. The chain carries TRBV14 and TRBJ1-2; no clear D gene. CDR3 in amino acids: CASSPGSFLGSRGYTF. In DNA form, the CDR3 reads TGTGCCAGCAGCCCAGGAAGTTTTCTGGGCAGCCGGGGCTACACCTTC.